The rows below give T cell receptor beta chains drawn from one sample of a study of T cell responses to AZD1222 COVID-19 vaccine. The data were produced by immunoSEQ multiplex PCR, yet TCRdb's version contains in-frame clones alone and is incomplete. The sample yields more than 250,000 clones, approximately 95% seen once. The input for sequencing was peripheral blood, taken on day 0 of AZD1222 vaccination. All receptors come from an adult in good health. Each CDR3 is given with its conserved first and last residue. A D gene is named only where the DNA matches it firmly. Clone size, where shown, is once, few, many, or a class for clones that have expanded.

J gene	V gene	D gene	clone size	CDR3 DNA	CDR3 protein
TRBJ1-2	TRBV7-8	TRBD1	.	TGTGCCAGCAGTCGACAGGGTGGTAACTATGGCTACACCTTC	CASSRQGGNYGYTF
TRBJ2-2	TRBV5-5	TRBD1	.	TGTGCCAGCAGCCCCGGACAGGGGAACACCGGGGAGCTGTTTTTT	CASSPGQGNTGELFF
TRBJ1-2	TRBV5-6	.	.	TGTGCCAGCAGCTTGGGGGGGCCTGGCTACACCTTC	CASSLGGPGYTF
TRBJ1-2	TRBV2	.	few	TGTGCCAGCAGTGAATCTACTGTCATCGGCAGGGCTTACGGCTACACCTTC	CASSESTVIGRAYGYTF
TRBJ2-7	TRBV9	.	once	TGTGCCAGCAGCGTAGGGGTAGGGGAGCAGTACTTC	CASSVGVGEQYF
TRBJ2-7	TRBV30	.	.	TGTGCCTGGAGTGTACAAGGGCGGGATTCGTACTTC	CAWSVQGRDSYF
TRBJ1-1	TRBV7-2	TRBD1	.	TGTGCCAGCAGCACCCTCTCGACAGGGCTGGCTGAAGCTTTCTTT	CASSTLSTGLAEAFF
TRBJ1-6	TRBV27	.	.	TGTGCCAGCAGTTTCGGACGACCCAGCTCCTATAATTCACCCCTCCACTTT	CASSFGRPSSYNSPLHF
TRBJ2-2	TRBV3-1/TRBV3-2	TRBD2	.	TGTGCCAGCAGCCGGGCGGGAGAGGCCGGGGAGCTGTTTTTT	CASSRAGEAGELFF
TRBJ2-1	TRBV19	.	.	TGTGCCAGTGCCCCGGGCCCCTCCTACAATGAGCAGTTCTTC	CASAPGPSYNEQFF
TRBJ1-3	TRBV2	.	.	TGTGCCAGCAGTCCCATGGGCGGACTCTCTGGAAACACCATATATTTT	CASSPMGGLSGNTIYF
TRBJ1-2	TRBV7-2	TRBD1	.	TGTGCCAGCAGCTTAGGGGACAGGCCCTCACCTTGGGGCTACACCTTC	CASSLGDRPSPWGYTF
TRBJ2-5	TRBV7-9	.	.	TGTGCCAGCGGTGCCGGTCAAGAGACCCAGTACTTC	CASGAGQETQYF
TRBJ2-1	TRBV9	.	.	TGTGCCAGCAGCTTTCCTGGTGAGCAGTTCTTC	CASSFPGEQFF
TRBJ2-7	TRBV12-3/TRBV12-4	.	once	TGTGCCAGCAGTAGACAGGCCCACGAGCAGTACTTC	CASSRQAHEQYF
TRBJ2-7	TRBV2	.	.	TGTGCCAGCAAACGGACAAGGCTCTACGAGCAGTACTTC	CASKRTRLYEQYF
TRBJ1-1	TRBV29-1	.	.	TGCAGCGTTGAATCTTCCAGGGGTACTGAAGCTTTCTTT	CSVESSRGTEAFF
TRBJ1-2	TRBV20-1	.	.	TGCAGTGCTAGGTGGGGAGATGGCTACACCTTC	CSARWGDGYTF
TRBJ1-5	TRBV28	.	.	TGTGCCAGCAGTTTAATGGGCCACGACCGCAATCAGCCCCAGCATTTT	CASSLMGHDRNQPQHF
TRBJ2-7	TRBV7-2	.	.	TGTGCCAGCAGCCTCTGGACAAGGCGGAGCTCCTACGAGCAGTACTTC	CASSLWTRRSSYEQYF
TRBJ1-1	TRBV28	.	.	TGTGCCAGCAGCCTTATCATCACTGAAGCTTTCTTT	CASSLIITEAFF